The source of this T cell receptor beta chain is a study of T cell repertoires and HLA-DP antigens (dated by TCRdb to 2016 to 2018). For the wider study: An in vitro model of CD4+ T cell alloreactivity against allogeneic HLA-DP presented by transduced HeLa cells was used in the study. Compared with self, one alloantigen differed at one amino acid in the peptide-binding groove and the other differed at under 11, modelling structurally similar versus dissimilar alloantigens. On average, approximately 220 ng of DNA went in for sorted CD137+CD4+ samples, versus roughly 1,300 ng for pre-culture CD4+ samples. Of the three donors, two were male and one was female, and their ages ranged from the 18-to-29 age band up to the 60-to-69 age band.

Findings and caveats that apply to the study as a whole: Naive and memory CD4+ repertoires were not analysed separately. The study was limited by having only three donors, by relying on a non-physiological HeLa antigen-presenting system, and by using total CD4+ responder cells. Sorted CD137+ cells showed similar clonality against both alloantigens (approximately 0.36), much higher than the clonality of pre-culture samples (roughly 0.04). Average cumulative frequency of clones undetected before culture was 36.3% against one allele and 50.6% against the other.

Untouched CD4+ T cells were isolated from Ficoll-separated PBMC by magnetic bead negative selection, reaching an average purity of approximately 98%. Untouched CD4+ T cells were isolated with magnetic beads from Ficoll-separated PBMC, and a purity of about 98% was reached with negligible CD8+ contamination. Donors were a few healthy blood donors whose buffy coats supplied peripheral blood mononuclear cells. CMV seronegative status was shared by all three donors. The DNeasy Blood & Tissue Kit was used for extraction of genomic DNA. For each subject, genomic DNA from sorted CD137+CD4+ cells and from pre-culture CD4+ baseline samples underwent TCRB sequencing. Trimming at the junction amounts to 4 bases on V and 2 bases on J, and the germline ends lie 17 bases apart. CDR1 SNHLY and CDR2 FYNNEI are derived from the germline V gene. Counted from cysteine to phenylalanine, this CDR3 has 16 amino acids. The CDR3 DNA has 48 bases and is translated from base 1.

Points on this clone: The specificity of this receptor is unknown. Base quality data are lacking; no much larger clone is found one base away.

The immunoSEQ multiplex PCR, with forward primers for 54 TRBV segments and reverse primers for 13 TRBJ segments, was used to amplify TCRB CDR3 regions. Deep resolution, with a target of 200,000 T cell genomes, was applied to the sequencing of pre-culture CD4+ samples. Sequencing of amplicons was performed on an Illumina HiSeq System, and 87 bp reads covering the CDR3 were generated. The study's own analysis went as follows. PCR and sequencing errors in the reads were corrected, and CDR3 regions were defined by aligning to IMGT reference sequences. Synthetic template pools were used to estimate the numbers of templates and unique rearrangements. Clonality was computed by subtracting Pielou's evenness from 1. The Daley-Smith estimator was used to estimate richness. Morisita's index served as the measure of repertoire overlap. A clone counted as low-abundance if it appeared in cultured samples but went undetected in the pre-culture repertoire of the same donor. The clones in this table, taken by TCRdb from immuneACCESS, are in-frame only. Not every clone is retained; where verified, under half of the shortfall comes from an unresolved V gene, and the cause of the rest is unknown. V and J calls and clone size are copied from that table; D and trimming were computed from the DNA. The sample table contains around 100,000 clones; only one count was recorded for 80% to 95% of them. The ten largest account for less than 0.35% of the sample.

This TCR derives from a woman aged 18-30 years in good health and CMV-seronegative. The specimen was CD4+ T cells from PBMCs. The V gene is TRBV2 and the J gene is TRBJ1-2, with the D gene too uncertain to name. The encoded CDR3 is CASSGSLMRRNYGYTF. The DNA sequence follows: TGTGCCAGCAGTGGGTCCTTAATGAGACGGAACTATGGCTACACCTTC.